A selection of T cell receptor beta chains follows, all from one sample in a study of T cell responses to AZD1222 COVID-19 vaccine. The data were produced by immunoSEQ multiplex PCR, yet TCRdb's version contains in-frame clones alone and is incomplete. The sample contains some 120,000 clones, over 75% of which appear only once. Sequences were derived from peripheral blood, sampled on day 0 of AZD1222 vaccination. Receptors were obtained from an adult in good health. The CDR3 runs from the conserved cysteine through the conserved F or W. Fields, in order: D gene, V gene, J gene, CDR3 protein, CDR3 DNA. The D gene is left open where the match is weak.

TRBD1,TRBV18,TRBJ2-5,CASSRDRNQETQYF,TGTGCCAGCTCAAGGGACAGAAACCAAGAGACCCAGTACTTC
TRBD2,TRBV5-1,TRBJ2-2,CASSLGTSGKDTGELFF,TGCGCCAGCAGCTTGGGGACTAGCGGAAAAGACACCGGGGAGCTGTTTTTT
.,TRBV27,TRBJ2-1,CASSSVLWANEQFF,TGTGCCAGCAGTTCAGTCCTATGGGCCAATGAGCAGTTCTTC
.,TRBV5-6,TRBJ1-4,CASSLGQQLNEKLFF,TGTGCCAGCAGCTTGGGGCAGCAACTTAATGAAAAACTGTTTTTT
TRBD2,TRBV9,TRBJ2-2,CASSAGLAGTNTGELFF,TGTGCCAGCAGCGCGGGACTAGCGGGAACGAACACCGGGGAGCTGTTTTTT
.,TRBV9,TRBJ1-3,CASSSDSLSGNTIYF,TGTGCCAGCAGCTCGGACAGCCTCTCTGGAAACACCATATATTTT
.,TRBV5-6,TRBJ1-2,CASSLGVAANYGYTF,TGTGCCAGCAGCTTGGGGGTAGCCGCTAACTATGGCTACACCTTC
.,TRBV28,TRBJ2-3,CASSSGTDTQYF,TGTGCCAGCAGCTCGGGCACAGATACGCAGTATTTT
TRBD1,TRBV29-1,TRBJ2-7,CSVGDSPKQYF,TGCAGCGTTGGGGACAGTCCCAAGCAGTACTTC
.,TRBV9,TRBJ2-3,CASSVDIGGTVLTDTQYF,TGTGCCAGCAGCGTAGATATTGGGGGGACAGTCCTCACAGATACGCAGTATTTT